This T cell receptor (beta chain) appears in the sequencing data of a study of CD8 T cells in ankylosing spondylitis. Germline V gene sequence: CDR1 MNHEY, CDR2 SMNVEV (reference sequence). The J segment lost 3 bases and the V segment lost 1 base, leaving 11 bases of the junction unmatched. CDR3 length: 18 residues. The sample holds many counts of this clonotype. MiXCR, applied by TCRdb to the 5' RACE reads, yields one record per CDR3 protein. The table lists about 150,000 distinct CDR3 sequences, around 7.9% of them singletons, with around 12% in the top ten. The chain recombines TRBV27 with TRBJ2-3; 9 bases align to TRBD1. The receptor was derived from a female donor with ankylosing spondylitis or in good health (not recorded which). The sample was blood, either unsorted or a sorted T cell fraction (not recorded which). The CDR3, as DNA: TGTGCCAGCAGTTTATACCCCTATGACAGGGGGTTGACAGATACGCAGTATTTT. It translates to CASSLYPYDRGLTDTQYF.